The sequence of this T cell receptor (beta chain) was determined in a study of shared T cell receptors in the human thymus. Germline V CDR1 and CDR2: MDHEN, SYDVKM. Trimming left V 4 bases short and J 1 base short, with 10 bases between. The CDR3 totals 14 residues. The data were produced by immunoSEQ multiplex PCR, yet TCRdb's version contains in-frame clones alone and is incomplete. This sample yields roughly 550,000 clones, of which 70% to 80% are seen a single time; less than 0.015% belongs to the top ten. These data were likewise used in another study, on human thymus T cells. This second study notes: The sample donors, healthy Finnish infants, were having corrective surgery for congenital heart defects. Corrective cardiac operations yielded the resected thymus tissue. Overlap was high between thymic repertoires from unrelated individuals, as reported in related research.

The sequence was collected from a boy less than two years old with a congenital heart defect. V usage is TRBV28 and J usage is TRBJ1-1; D call uncertain. Sample: thymocytes. The CDR3 bases are TGTGCCAGCAGTTCACCCAACAGGAACACTGAAGCTTTCTTT. The encoded protein is CASSSPNRNTEAFF.